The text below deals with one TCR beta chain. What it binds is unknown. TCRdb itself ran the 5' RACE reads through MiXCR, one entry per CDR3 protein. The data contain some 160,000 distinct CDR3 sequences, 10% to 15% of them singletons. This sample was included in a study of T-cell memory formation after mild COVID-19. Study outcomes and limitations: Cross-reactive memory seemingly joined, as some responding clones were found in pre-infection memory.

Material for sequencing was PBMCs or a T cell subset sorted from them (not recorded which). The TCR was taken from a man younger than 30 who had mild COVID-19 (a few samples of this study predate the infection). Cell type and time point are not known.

The CDR3 DNA is TGTGCCAGCAGCCGATCCGGGACATTGAGCTCCTACGAGCAGTACGTC. Translation gives CASSRSGTLSSYEQYV. The genes are TRBV11-2 and TRBJ2-7; D is perhaps TRBD1 (6 bases). From germline, CDR1 is SGHAT and CDR2 FQNNGV. V was shortened by 5 bases and J by 0 bases, with 17 bases between the two germline ends. This CDR3 region has 16 residues.